The 3 T cell receptor beta chains below were found in one sample sequenced in a study of control samples from healthy donors and cancer patients. Profiled with immunoSEQ multiplex PCR; TCRdb holds only in-frame clones, not every one. Counted here are 120,000 to 150,000 clones, approximately 90% occurring once; the ten biggest clones make up approximately 9%. Sequencing was performed on blood. The receptors originated from a woman under 40 in good health.

This clone has just one count. The V and J genes are TRBV7-8 and TRBJ2-1; the D is unclear. The CDR3 runs 13 residues. CDR1 and CDR2 (germline): SGHVS, FQNEAQ. Trimming took off 7 bases at V and 9 bases at J, with 16 bases between the two ends. Written as DNA, the CDR3 is TGTGCCAGCACGCGAGGACCAACAACTGAGCAGTTCTTC. It yields the protein CASTRGPTTEQFF.

The genes are TRBV11-2 and TRBJ1-6; 7 nucleotides align to TRBD1. V shed 4 bases, J shed 5 bases, and the junction held 8 bases outside the gene matches. There are 16 residues in the CDR3. The germline gives CDR1 SGHAT, CDR2 FQNNGV. The CDR3 nucleotides are TGTGCCAGCAGCTCCCGCCCGGGACAGAATAATTCACCCCTCCACTTT. Translation gives CASSSRPGQNNSPLHF.

This clone was seen just once. The chain has TRBV10-3 and TRBJ2-5; a possible D gene is TRBD2 (5 bases). V lost 6 bases to trimming and J lost 2 bases, with 10 bases between them. There are 13 residues in the CDR3. The germline CDR1 and CDR2 sequences are ENHRY and SYGVKD. The CDR3 sequence: CAIREAVQETQYF. Here the CDR3 DNA reads TGTGCCATCAGGGAGGCGGTACAAGAGACCCAGTACTTC.